The TCR gamma chain under discussion was sequenced for a study of gamma delta lymphoproliferative disorders and STAT genes. Study details: Each gamma-chain library started from at least 50 ng of genomic DNA, using the LymphoTrack Dx TCRG Assay. Delta libraries were made per EuroClonality-NGS working group procedure.

The study's findings and limits: Delta repertoires did not separate groups, but patient gamma repertoires clustered apart.

PBMCs from patients and controls supplied the genomic DNA for sequencing. TCRdb re-called the multiplex PCR reads with CATT. The sample shows thousands of gamma-chain clones, about 12% of them seen only once. Ten or more counts support this clone. Its cognate antigen is unknown. CDR3 length: 12 residues. CDR1 and CDR2 (germline): GITISATS, ISYDGTV (reference sequence). With V trimmed by 4 bases and J by 12 bases, 12 bases remained unmatched. The TCR comes from a human donor with gamma-delta T-cell large granular lymphocyte leukemia. The chain combines TRGV9 with TRGJ1 or TRGJ2. TCRdb records no J gene; here it was assigned by comparing the DNA to germline. The sample taken for sequencing was blood. The CDR3 loop is CALWDVRCGKLF. CDR3 sequence (DNA): TGTGCCTTGTGGGACGTAAGGTGTGGGAAACTCTTT.